What follows describes a single TCR beta chain. This specimen comes from a study of early T cells in non-severe SARS-CoV-2 infection. On the study more broadly: Bulk RNA from unsorted whole blood was sequenced; chains were unpaired.

The TCR library protocol attached unique molecular identifiers to the individual cDNA molecules. One entry per CDR3 protein, called by TCRdb with MiXCR from the 5' RACE reads. The sample consists of about 120,000 distinct CDR3 sequences, around an eighth of them appearing once. The germline V gene has CDR1 SGHVS and CDR2 FQNEAQ. V shed 4 bases, J shed 5 bases, and the junction held 6 bases outside the gene matches. This CDR3 comprises 16 residues. The sequence came from an adult who was a healthcare worker with PCR-confirmed SARS-CoV-2 infection or an uninfected control (not recorded which). This sequence joins TRBV7-8 and TRBJ2-3, with 13 bases identical to TRBD2. Sequencing used whole blood, obtained at baseline. The CDR3 region has the DNA TGTGCCAGCAGCTCCACTAGCGGGGGGGCCAGAGATACGCAGTATTTT. Translating it yields CASSSTSGGARDTQYF.